This TCR beta chain appears in the sequencing data of a study of T-cell reconstitution after alpha-beta-depleted transplantation in children. This clonotype was found a few times. Its cognate antigen is unknown. This sample's TCRbeta library carried unique molecular identifier barcodes. One entry per CDR3 protein, called by TCRdb with MiXCR from the PCR reads. The table includes 300,000 or so distinct CDR3 sequences, approximately 20% detected once. Study results and caveats: At around two months after transplant, the alpha-beta T cells were reportedly derived from several hundred expanded clones that came from non-depleted graft cells.

The trim removed 6 bases at V and 0 bases at J, leaving 9 bases unmatched. There are 17 residues in the CDR3. The source material was PBMCs, mostly from graft donor cells, sampled 180 days after TCRalphabeta/CD19-depleted stem cell transplant. This chain links TRBV12-3 or TRBV12-4 with TRBJ2-7, with 12 nucleotides matching TRBD2. The receptor's source is a male patient aged 10-17 years who had a stem cell transplant for acute lymphoblastic leukemia, so the T cells may come from the graft donor. CDR3 protein: CASSPGLAGSHSYEQYF. The DNA of the CDR3 is TGTGCCAGCAGCCCCGGACTAGCGGGAAGCCACTCCTACGAGCAGTACTTC.